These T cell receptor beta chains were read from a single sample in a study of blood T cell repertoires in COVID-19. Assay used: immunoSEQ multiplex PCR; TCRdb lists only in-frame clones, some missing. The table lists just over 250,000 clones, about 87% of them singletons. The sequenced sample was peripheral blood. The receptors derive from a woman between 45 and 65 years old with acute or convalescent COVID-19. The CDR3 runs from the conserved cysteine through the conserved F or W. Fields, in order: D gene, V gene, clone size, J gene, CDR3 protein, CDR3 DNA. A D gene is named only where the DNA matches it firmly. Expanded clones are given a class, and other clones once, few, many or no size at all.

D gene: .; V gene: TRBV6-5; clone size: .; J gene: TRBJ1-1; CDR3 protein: CGCTLNTEAFF; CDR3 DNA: TGTGGCTGTACTTTGAACACTGAAGCTTTCTTT
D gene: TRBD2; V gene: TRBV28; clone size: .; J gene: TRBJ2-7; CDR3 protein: CASILRGSDEQYF; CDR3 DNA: TGTGCCAGCATTTTGCGGGGGAGCGACGAGCAGTACTTC
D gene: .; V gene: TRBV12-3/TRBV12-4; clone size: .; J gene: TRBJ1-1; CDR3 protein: CASSPGSPEAFF; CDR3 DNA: TGTGCCAGCTCCCCGGGTAGCCCTGAAGCTTTCTTT
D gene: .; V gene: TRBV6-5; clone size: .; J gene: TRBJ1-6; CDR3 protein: CASGTGYNSPLHF; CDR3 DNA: TGTGCCAGCGGAACAGGCTATAATTCACCCCTCCACTTT
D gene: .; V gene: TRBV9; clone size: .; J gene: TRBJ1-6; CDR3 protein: CASSPSPSGGAWSPLHF; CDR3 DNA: TGTGCCAGCAGCCCATCTCCCTCCGGGGGGGCTTGGTCACCCCTCCACTTT
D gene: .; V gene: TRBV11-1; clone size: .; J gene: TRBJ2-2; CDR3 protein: CASSLEANGELFF; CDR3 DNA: TGTGCCAGCAGCTTAGAAGCGAACGGGGAGCTGTTTTTT
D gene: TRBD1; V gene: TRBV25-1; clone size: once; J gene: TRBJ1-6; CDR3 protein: CASSVGGTGVYNSPLHF; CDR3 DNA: TGTGCCAGCAGTGTTGGCGGGACAGGGGTCTATAATTCACCCCTCCACTTT
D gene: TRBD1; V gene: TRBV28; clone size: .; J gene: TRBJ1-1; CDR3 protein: CAILPGQGGVAFF; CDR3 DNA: TGTGCCATCCTACCGGGACAGGGAGGGGTAGCTTTCTTT
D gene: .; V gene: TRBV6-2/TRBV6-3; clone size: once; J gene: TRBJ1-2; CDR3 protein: CASSLTGLHGYTF; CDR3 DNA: TGTGCCAGCAGTCTTACAGGGCTCCATGGCTACACCTTC
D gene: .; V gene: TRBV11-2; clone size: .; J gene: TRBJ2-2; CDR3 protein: CASSQRRGGNTGELFF; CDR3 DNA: TGTGCCAGCAGCCAGCGGAGGGGGGGGAACACCGGGGAGCTGTTTTTT
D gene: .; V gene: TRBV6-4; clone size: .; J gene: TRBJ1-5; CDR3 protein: CASSAQSLNQPQHF; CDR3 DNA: TGTGCCAGCAGTGCGCAATCACTCAATCAGCCCCAGCATTTT
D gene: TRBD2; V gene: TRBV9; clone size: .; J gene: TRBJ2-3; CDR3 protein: CASSVGVSGRGTDTQYF; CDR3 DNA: TGTGCCAGCAGCGTGGGGGTCAGCGGGAGGGGAACAGATACGCAGTATTTT
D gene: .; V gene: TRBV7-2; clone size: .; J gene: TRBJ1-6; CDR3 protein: CASSLSRQGNSPLHF; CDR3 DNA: TGTGCCAGCAGCTTATCCCGGCAGGGGAATTCACCCCTCCACTTT
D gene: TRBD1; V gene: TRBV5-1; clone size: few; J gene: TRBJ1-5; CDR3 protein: CASSRDSGFNQPQHF; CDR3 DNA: TGCGCCAGCAGCCGGGACAGCGGGTTCAATCAGCCCCAGCATTTT
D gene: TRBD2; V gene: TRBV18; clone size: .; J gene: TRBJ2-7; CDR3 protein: CASGGTSPAGEQYF; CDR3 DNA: TGTGCCAGCGGTGGGACTAGCCCGGCGGGGGAGCAGTACTTC
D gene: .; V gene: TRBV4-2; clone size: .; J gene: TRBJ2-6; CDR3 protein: CASSQEGRGGANVLTF; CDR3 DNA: TGTGCCAGCAGCCAAGAGGGGCGGGGTGGGGCCAACGTCCTGACTTTC
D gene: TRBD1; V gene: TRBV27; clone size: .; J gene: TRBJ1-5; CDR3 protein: CASSPPGQNQPQHF; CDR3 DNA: TGTGCCAGCAGTCCCCCGGGACAGAATCAGCCCCAGCATTTT
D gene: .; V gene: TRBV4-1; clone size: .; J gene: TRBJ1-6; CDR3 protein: CASSQEGSYSPLHF; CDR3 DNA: TGCGCCAGCAGCCAAGAGGGCAGCTATTCACCCCTCCACTTT
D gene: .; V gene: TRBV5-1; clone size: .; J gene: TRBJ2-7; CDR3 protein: CASSLAYQFSAAYEQYF; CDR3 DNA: TGCGCCAGCAGCTTGGCGTATCAATTTTCGGCGGCCTACGAGCAGTACTTC
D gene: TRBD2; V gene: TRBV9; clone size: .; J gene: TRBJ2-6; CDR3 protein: CASSQRPGTSGTGANVLTF; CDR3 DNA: TGTGCCAGCAGCCAACGACCCGGGACTAGCGGGACTGGGGCCAACGTCCTGACTTTC
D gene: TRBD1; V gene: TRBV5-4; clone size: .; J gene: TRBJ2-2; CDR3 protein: CASSFGQGISTGELFF; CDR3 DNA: TGTGCCAGCAGCTTTGGACAGGGGATATCAACCGGGGAGCTGTTTTTT
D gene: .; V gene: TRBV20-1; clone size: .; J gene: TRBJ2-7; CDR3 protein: CSARGSDRGDF; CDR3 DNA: TGCAGTGCTAGAGGCTCGGACAGAGGGGACTTC
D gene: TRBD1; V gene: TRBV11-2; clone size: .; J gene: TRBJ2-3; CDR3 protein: CATRKGARTDTQYF; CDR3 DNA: TGTGCCACCCGGAAGGGGGCGCGCACAGATACGCAGTATTTT
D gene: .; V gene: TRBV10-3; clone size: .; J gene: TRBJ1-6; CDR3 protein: CAISAEVRNSPLHF; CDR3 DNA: TGTGCCATTTCCGCGGAGGTCCGGAATTCACCCCTCCACTTT
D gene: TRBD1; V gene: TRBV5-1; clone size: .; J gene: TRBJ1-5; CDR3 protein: CASSPDRLDQPQHF; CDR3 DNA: TGCGCCAGCAGCCCGGACAGGCTTGATCAGCCCCAGCATTTT
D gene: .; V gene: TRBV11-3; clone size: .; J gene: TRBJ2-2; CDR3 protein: CASSSIVASTGELFF; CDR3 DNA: TGTGCCAGCAGCTCGATTGTAGCGTCCACCGGGGAGCTGTTTTTT
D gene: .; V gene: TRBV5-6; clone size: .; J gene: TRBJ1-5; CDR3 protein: CASSLGGRVSQPQHF; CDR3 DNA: TGTGCCAGCAGCTTGGGGGGCAGGGTGAGTCAGCCCCAGCATTTT
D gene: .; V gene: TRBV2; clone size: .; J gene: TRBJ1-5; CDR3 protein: CASSDRPGTQHF; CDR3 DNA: TGTGCCAGCAGTGACAGACCCGGGACCCAGCATTTT
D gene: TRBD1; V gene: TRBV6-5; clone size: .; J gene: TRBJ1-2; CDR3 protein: CASSLTGSHGYTF; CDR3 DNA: TGTGCCAGCAGCTTGACAGGGAGTCATGGCTACACCTTC
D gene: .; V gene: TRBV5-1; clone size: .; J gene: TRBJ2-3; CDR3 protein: CASSLAGGLGTDTQYF; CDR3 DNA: TGCGCCAGCAGCTTGGCCGGGGGATTGGGCACAGATACGCAGTATTTT
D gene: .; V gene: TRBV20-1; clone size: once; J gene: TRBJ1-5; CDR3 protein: CSASRLPNQPQHF; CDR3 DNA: TGCAGTGCTAGTCGTCTTCCCAATCAGCCCCAGCATTTT
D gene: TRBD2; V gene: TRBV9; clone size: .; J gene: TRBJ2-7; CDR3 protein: CASSPRTSGRHYEQYF; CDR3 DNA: TGTGCCAGCAGCCCCCGGACTAGCGGGAGGCACTACGAGCAGTACTTC
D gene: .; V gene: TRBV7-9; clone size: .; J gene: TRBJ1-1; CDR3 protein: CASYRQGGTEAFF; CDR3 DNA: TGTGCCAGCTACAGGCAAGGTGGCACTGAAGCTTTCTTT
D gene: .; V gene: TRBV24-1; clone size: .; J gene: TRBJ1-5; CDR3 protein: CATGQSNQPQHF; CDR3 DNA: TGTGCCACCGGACAGAGCAATCAGCCCCAGCATTTT
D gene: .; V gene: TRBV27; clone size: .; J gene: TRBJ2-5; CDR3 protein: CARGEDQYF; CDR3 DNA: TGTGCCCGAGGGGAGGACCAGTACTTC
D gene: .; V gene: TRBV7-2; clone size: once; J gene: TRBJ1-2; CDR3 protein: CASSLAPTGFYGYTF; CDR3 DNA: TGTGCCAGCAGCTTAGCCCCGACAGGCTTCTATGGCTACACCTTC
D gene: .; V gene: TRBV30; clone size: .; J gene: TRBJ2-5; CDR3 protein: CAIRRTFQETQYF; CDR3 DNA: TGTGCCATAAGACGGACTTTCCAAGAGACCCAGTACTTC
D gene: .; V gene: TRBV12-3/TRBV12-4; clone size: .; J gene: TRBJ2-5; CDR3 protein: CASSSDRGETQYF; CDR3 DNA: TGTGCCAGCAGTTCGGATAGGGGAGAGACCCAGTACTTC
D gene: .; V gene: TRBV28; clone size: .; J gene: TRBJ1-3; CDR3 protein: CASSSPPTGDSGNTIYF; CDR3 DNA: TGTGCCAGCAGTTCCCCACCGACAGGCGACTCTGGAAACACCATATATTTT
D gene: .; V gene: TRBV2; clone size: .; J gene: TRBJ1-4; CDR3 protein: CASRKTQGPEKLFF; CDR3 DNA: TGTGCCAGCAGGAAAACTCAGGGGCCTGAAAAACTGTTTTTT
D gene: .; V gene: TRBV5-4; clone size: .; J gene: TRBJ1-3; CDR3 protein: CASSFYSLSGNTIYF; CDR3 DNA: TGTGCCAGCAGCTTTTACAGTCTTTCTGGAAACACCATATATTTT
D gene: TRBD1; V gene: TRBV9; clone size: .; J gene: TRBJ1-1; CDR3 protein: CASTAAPTGATEAFF; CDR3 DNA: TGTGCCAGCACCGCGGCGCCGACAGGGGCCACTGAAGCTTTCTTT
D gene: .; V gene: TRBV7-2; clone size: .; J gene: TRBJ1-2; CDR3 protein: CASSQNPGTLNGYTF; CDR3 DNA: TGTGCCAGCAGCCAAAACCCCGGGACACTCAATGGCTACACCTTC
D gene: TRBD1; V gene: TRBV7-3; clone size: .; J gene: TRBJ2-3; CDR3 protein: CASRGQGTPTDTQYF; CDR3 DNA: TGTGCCAGTAGGGGACAGGGAACCCCCACAGATACGCAGTATTTT
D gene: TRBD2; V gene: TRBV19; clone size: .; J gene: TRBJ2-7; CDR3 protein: CASNHRSSGPYEQYF; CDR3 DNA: TGTGCCAGTAATCATAGGTCTAGCGGGCCATACGAGCAGTACTTC
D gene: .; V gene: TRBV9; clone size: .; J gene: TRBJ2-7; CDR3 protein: CASSVLASSEQYF; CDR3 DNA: TGTGCCAGCAGCGTACTAGCTTCCTCCGAGCAGTACTTC
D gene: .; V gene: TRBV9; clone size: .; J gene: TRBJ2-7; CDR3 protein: CASSVGGSSYEQYF; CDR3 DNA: TGTGCCAGCAGCGTAGGAGGGAGCTCCTACGAGCAGTACTTC